The 23 T cell receptor beta chains listed next were all sequenced from one sample in a study of cytomegalovirus exposure and HLA in healthy donors. Researchers ran the PCR with 60 Vbeta and 13 Jbeta primers. The protocol was immunoSEQ multiplex PCR, while the TCRdb copy is restricted to in-frame clones and leaves out a portion. The table lists about 190,000 clones, around 85% of them singletons. The sequenced material came from PBMCs. These receptors all come from a middle-aged man in good health and CMV-seropositive.

This rearrangement joins TRBV5-1 to TRBJ1-4, with D perhaps TRBD1 (6 bases). Germline lookup yields CDR1 SGHRS and CDR2 YFSETQ. Trimming removed 1 base from V and 6 bases from J, with 13 bases in between. The CDR3 has 15 amino acids. The CDR3 is CASSLTRGSYEKLFF. The CDR3, as DNA: TGCGCCAGCAGCTTGACCAGGGGTAGCTATGAAAAACTGTTTTTT.

The V call is TRBV4-1, the J call TRBJ1-5, with D hard to call. The V end lost 0 bases, the J end lost 4 bases, and 7 bases lay between the germline ends. CDR1 is MGHRA and CDR2 is YSYEKL in the germline V gene. The CDR3 runs 14 residues. CDR3: CASSQDPENQPQHF. The CDR3 bases are TGCGCCAGCAGCCAAGATCCGGAGAATCAGCCCCAGCATTTT.

The V and J genes are TRBV5-4 and TRBJ2-5; possible D gene TRBD2, 7 bases. V was shortened by 2 bases and J by 4 bases, with 12 bases between the two germline ends. The CDR3 totals 14 residues. Germline V gives CDR1 SGHNT, CDR2 YYREEE (reference sequence). For the CDR3, the DNA is TGTGCCAGCAGCTTAAAGAGGGGGGGAGAGACCCAGTACTTC. Its protein is CASSLKRGGETQYF.

The J gene is TRBJ2-7, the V gene TRBV14; 7 bases align to TRBD1. Germline trimming cut 2 bases from V and 0 bases from J; bases unmatched to any gene: 4. This CDR3 region has 15 residues. Germline CDR1 is SGHDN and CDR2 is FVKESK. The CDR3 sequence: CASSQYRGISYEQYF. The CDR3 DNA reads TGTGCCAGCAGCCAATACAGGGGCATCTCCTACGAGCAGTACTTC.

This chain links TRBV12-1 with TRBJ2-3; the listed D gene, TRBD1, was not tested against the DNA. TRBV12-1 constitutes a pseudogene. The CDR3 is 15 residues long. The CDR3 is CASSSGQGRTDTQYF. CDR3 DNA: TGTGCCAGCAGCTCCGGACAGGGGAGGACAGATACGCAGTATTTT.

There are a few counts of this clone. CDR3 amino acids: CASSSGLAGYSYEQYF. The CDR3 nucleotides read TGCGCCAGCAGCTCTGGACTAGCGGGGTACTCCTACGAGCAGTACTTC. The chain recombines TRBV5-1 with TRBJ2-7, with 12 positions matching TRBD2. Germline V gene lookup returns CDR1 SGHRS and CDR2 YFSETQ. The J segment lost 0 bases and the V segment lost 3 bases, leaving 4 bases of the junction unmatched. CDR3 length equals 16 residues.

The gene calls are TRBV5-1 and TRBJ2-7; no firm D call. V was trimmed by 4 bases and J by 0 bases, leaving 8 bases between them. Looked up from germline, CDR1 is SGHRS and CDR2 is YFSETQ. This CDR3 is 13 amino acids long. CDR3 sequence: CASSIGFSYEQYF. The CDR3 DNA reads as TGCGCCAGCAGCATCGGGTTCTCCTACGAGCAGTACTTC.

J is TRBJ2-2 and V is TRBV6-1; 7 nucleotides line up with TRBD1. The germline CDR1 and CDR2 sequences are MNHNS and SASEGT. There are 15 residues in the CDR3. The J segment lost 7 bases and the V segment lost 4 bases, leaving 9 bases of the junction unmatched. CDR3 in DNA: TGTGCCAGCAGTGCAAAACAGGGGTGGAACGGGGAGCTGTTTTTT. This gives the protein CASSAKQGWNGELFF.

The rearrangement uses TRBV20-1 and TRBJ2-5; D uncertain. The germline CDR1 and CDR2 sequences are DFQATT and SNEGSKA (reference sequence). V was shortened by 3 bases and J by 5 bases, with 7 bases between the two germline ends. This CDR3 is 11 amino acids long. CDR3: CSASLSETQYF. CDR3 nucleotide sequence: TGCAGTGCTAGCCTTAGTGAGACCCAGTACTTC.

This chain connects TRBV27 to TRBJ2-1, with D possibly TRBD1 on 5 matching bases. The CDR3 extends over 14 amino acids. V was trimmed by 0 bases and J by 7 bases, leaving 10 bases between them. Germline lookup yields CDR1 MNHEY and CDR2 SMNVEV (reference sequence). The CDR3 region has the DNA TGTGCCAGCAGTTTATCAAGGGGCTGGAATGAGCAGTTCTTC. The encoded protein is CASSLSRGWNEQFF.

The chain links TRBV7-9 to TRBJ1-1; no reliable D call. This CDR3 contains 15 residues. Trimming took 4 bases from V and 0 from J, leaving 12 bases between them. Germline V gene data show CDR1 as SEHNR and CDR2 as FQNEAQ (reference sequence). In DNA form, the CDR3 reads TGTGCCAGCAGCTCCGCCACCACAGTGAACACTGAAGCTTTCTTT. This sequence encodes CASSSATTVNTEAFF.

Comments on this clone: At one boundary the junction diverges from the germline segment, which might be a read error. This rearrangement joins TRBV28 to TRBJ1-1; the D is unclear. Germline V gene sequence: CDR1 MDHEN, CDR2 SYDVKM. There are 12 residues in the CDR3. The CDR3 nucleotides read TGTGCCGGCAGTTTAAGTAGAGGTCCGCCAACCTTT. Translating it yields CAGSLSRGPPTF.

V is TRBV9 and J is TRBJ1-2, with TRBD1 identical over 10 bases. This CDR3 is built from 15 residues. V trimming: 2 bases; J trimming: 2 bases; junction bases outside the gene matches: 3. The germline gives CDR1 SGDLS, CDR2 YYNGEE. CDR3 coding DNA: TGTGCCAGCAGCGTCACGGGACAGGGGAACTATGGCTACACCTTC. Translated: CASSVTGQGNYGYTF.

The chain uses TRBV5-1 and TRBJ2-7, with 7 bases that match TRBD1. V was pared by 6 bases and J by 7 bases, with 10 bases of the junction left unmatched. The germline V gene has CDR1 SGHRS and CDR2 YFSETQ. The CDR3 runs 13 residues. CDR3 protein: CASNWQGVEEQYF. The CDR3 bases are TGCGCCAGCAATTGGCAGGGGGTGGAGGAGCAGTACTTC.

The rearrangement joins TRBV12-5 to TRBJ2-2; 8 nucleotides align to TRBD1. CDR1 is LGHNT, CDR2 FRNRAP, per germline. The CDR3 sequence is 15 residues long. The J segment lost 0 bases and the V segment lost 4 bases, leaving 1 base of the junction unmatched. This CDR3 is CASGSTGANTGELFF. DNA for the CDR3: TGTGCTAGTGGTTCGACAGGGGCGAACACCGGGGAGCTGTTTTTT.

The chain has TRBV7-2 and TRBJ1-4; 9 nucleotides line up with TRBD1. CDR1 is SGHTA, CDR2 FQGNSA, per germline. This CDR3 contains 14 residues. The junction had 3 bases not matched to a gene; V was cut back by 2 bases and J by 8 bases. The CDR3 DNA is TGTGCCAGCAGCTTAACAGGGGGCGTCGAAAAACTGTTTTTT. Its protein product is CASSLTGGVEKLFF.

A few counts support this clone. The V gene is TRBV2, the J gene TRBJ1-1; TRBD1 might be the D (6 bases). V lost 10 bases and J lost 8, with 8 bases in between. This CDR3 contains 9 residues. Germline V gives CDR1 SNHLY, CDR2 FYNNEI. The CDR3 here is CAIDREAFF. CDR3 in DNA: TGTGCCATTGACAGGGAAGCTTTCTTT.

This rearrangement joins TRBV14 to TRBJ1-4, with D perhaps TRBD1 (5 bases). The CDR3 length is 16 residues. Germline V lookup: CDR1 SGHDN, CDR2 FVKESK. The V and J ends lost 1 base and 6 bases respectively, with 15 bases between them. CDR3 coding DNA: TGTGCCAGCAGCCAAGTGACAGCCTCGATCGATGAAAAACTGTTTTTT. This encodes CASSQVTASIDEKLFF.

The CDR3 DNA reads TGTGCCAGCAGTCAGAGCAGGGGGAACTATGGCTACACCTTC. Encoded protein: CASSQSRGNYGYTF. The rearrangement links TRBV28 to TRBJ1-2; 7 nucleotides match TRBD1. CDR3 length: 14 residues. CDR1 and CDR2 from the germline V gene are MDHEN and SYDVKM. The V gene end was trimmed by 5 bases and the J gene end by 2 bases; junction bases not matched to a gene: 5.

This chain links TRBV2 with TRBJ2-5; TRBD2 might be the D (6 bases). This CDR3 has 15 residues. Per the germline V gene, CDR1 is SNHLY and CDR2 is FYNNEI. Trimming pared 0 bases from V and 6 bases from J, leaving 14 bases between. CDR3 in DNA: TGTGCCAGCAGTGAAGCGCCCAGGAGCGGGCAGACCCAGTACTTC. Its protein product is CASSEAPRSGQTQYF.

The chain employs TRBV14 and TRBJ1-6; D unclear. The CDR3 covers 14 residues. Germline V CDR1 and CDR2: SGHDN, FVKESK. The germline V and J ends were trimmed by 1 base and 14 bases, with 15 bases remaining between them. CDR3 sequence: CASSQVSLPGTLHF. DNA of the CDR3: TGTGCCAGCAGCCAAGTTAGTCTCCCAGGAACCCTCCACTTT.

The rearrangement uses TRBV13 and TRBJ2-5; D is perhaps TRBD2 (7 bases). V lost 2 bases, J lost 4 bases, and 11 bases lay in between. The length of the CDR3 is 14 residues. Looked up from germline, CDR1 is PRHDT and CDR2 is FYEKMQ (reference sequence). CDR3 loop: CASSLKGGGETQYF. CDR3 nucleotide sequence: TGTGCCAGCAGCTTAAAGGGGGGGGGAGAGACCCAGTACTTC.

CDR3 residues: CASSPEDATGDEKLFF. CDR3 DNA: TGTGCCAGCAGCCCCGAAGACGCGACGGGGGATGAAAAACTGTTTTTT. The chain has TRBV7-9 and TRBJ1-4; D is possibly TRBD1 (5 bases). Between the trimmed V and J ends, which lost 5 bases and 6 bases, there was a span of 19 bases. The length of the CDR3 is 16 residues. CDR1 and CDR2 from the germline V gene are SEHNR and FQNEAQ (reference sequence).